This T cell receptor beta chain was recorded in a study of blood T cell repertoires in COVID-19. At the level of the study: Samples came from the United States, Italy and Spain, spanning acute and convalescent COVID-19. The cDNA or gDNA used as material had been derived from T cells, B-cell-depleted T cells, or PBMCs.

In the original processing: Reference gene primer amplification yielded estimated nucleated cell counts. TCRdb's table, derived via immunoSEQ multiplex PCR, lists solely in-frame clones and lacks some. V, J and clone size derive from that table, while D and trimming were established from the DNA sequence. The sample yields 120,000 or so clones, 88% seen once. This clone was counted only a few times. The specimen was peripheral blood. The sequence came from a woman aged 50 to 65 with acute or convalescent COVID-19.

CDR3 sequence reads: CASSLQVAGANEQFF. CDR3 DNA sequence: TGTGCCAGCAGCTTACAGGTAGCGGGAGCCAATGAGCAGTTCTTC. The chain links TRBV7-2 to TRBJ2-1, with 9 nucleotides matching TRBD2. Germline V gene data show CDR1 as SGHTA and CDR2 as FQGNSA. The CDR3 extends over 15 amino acids. V was clipped by 2 bases and J by 6 bases; unmatched bases: 5.